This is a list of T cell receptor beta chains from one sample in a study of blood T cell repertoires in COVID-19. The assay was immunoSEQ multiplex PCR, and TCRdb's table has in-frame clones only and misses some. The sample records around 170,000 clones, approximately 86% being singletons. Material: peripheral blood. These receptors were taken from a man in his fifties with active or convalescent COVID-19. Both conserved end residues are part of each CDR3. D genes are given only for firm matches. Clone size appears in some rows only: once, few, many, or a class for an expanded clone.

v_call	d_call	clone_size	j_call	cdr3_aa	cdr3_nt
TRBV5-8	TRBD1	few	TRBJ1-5	CASSLAAGGMGPQHF	TGTGCCAGCAGCTTGGCGGCAGGGGGAATGGGCCCCCAGCATTTT
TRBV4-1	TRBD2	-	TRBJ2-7	CASSQDGGTSYEQYF	TGCGCCAGCAGCCAAGATGGTGGGACTAGCTACGAGCAGTACTTC
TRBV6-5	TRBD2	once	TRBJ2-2	CASSYLLAGGIGELFF	TGTGCCAGCAGTTACCTCCTAGCGGGGGGGATCGGGGAGCTGTTTTTT
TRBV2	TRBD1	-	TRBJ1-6	CASSGGRERSPLHF	TGTGCCAGCTCAGGGGGTAGGGAGCGTTCACCCCTCCACTTT
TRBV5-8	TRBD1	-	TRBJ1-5	CASSSGTGGNQPQHF	TGTGCCAGCAGCTCGGGGACAGGGGGCAATCAGCCCCAGCATTTT
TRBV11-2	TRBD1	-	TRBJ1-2	CASSFVRNAGQGERGYTF	TGTGCCAGCAGCTTCGTACGAAACGCCGGACAGGGGGAAAGGGGCTACACCTTC
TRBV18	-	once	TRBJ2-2	CASSGRQTGTNTGELFF	TGTGCCAGCTCAGGGCGACAAACAGGGACGAACACCGGGGAGCTGTTTTTT
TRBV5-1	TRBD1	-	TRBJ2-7	CASSRDRTEDEQYF	TGCGCCAGCAGTCGGGACAGAACCGAGGACGAGCAGTACTTC
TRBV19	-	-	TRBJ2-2	CASAPGSRRSGELFF	TGTGCCAGTGCTCCGGGTAGTCGAAGGTCCGGGGAGCTGTTTTTT
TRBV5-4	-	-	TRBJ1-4	CASGARGTNEKLFF	TGTGCCAGCGGAGCACGCGGGACTAATGAAAAACTGTTTTTT
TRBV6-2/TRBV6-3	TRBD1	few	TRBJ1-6	CASSYLGQGSSPLHF	TGTGCCAGCAGTTACCTGGGACAGGGAAGTTCACCCCTCCACTTT
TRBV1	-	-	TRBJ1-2	CTSSRRDRGCGLDYGYTF	TGCACCAGCAGCCGCCGGGACAGGGGATGCGGGCTTGACTATGGCTACACCTTC
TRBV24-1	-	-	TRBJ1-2	CATSPPGRVYGYTF	TGTGCCACCTCCCCTCCGGGCAGGGTTTACGGCTACACCTTC
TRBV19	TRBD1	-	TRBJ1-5	CASSIGGQGAQPQHF	TGTGCCAGTAGTATAGGGGGACAGGGGGCCCAGCCCCAGCATTTT
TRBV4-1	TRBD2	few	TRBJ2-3	CASSLAGGSTDTQYF	TGCGCCAGCAGTTTAGCGGGAGGGAGCACAGATACGCAGTATTTT
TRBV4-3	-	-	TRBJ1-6	CASSQGVLGDSYNSPLHF	TGCGCCAGCAGCCAAGGCGTTCTTGGTGATTCCTATAATTCACCCCTCCACTTT
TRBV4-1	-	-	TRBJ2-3	CASSQDINTQYF	TGCGCCAGCAGCCAAGATATTAATACGCAGTATTTT